This T cell receptor beta chain appears in the sequencing data of a study of cytomegalovirus exposure and HLA in healthy donors. V gave up 6 bases and J gave up 2 bases; unmatched junction bases: 6. Germline V gene data show CDR1 as MGHDK and CDR2 as SYGVNS. CDR3 size: 14 residues. The PCR had 60 Vbeta and 13 Jbeta primers. Assay used: immunoSEQ multiplex PCR; TCRdb lists only in-frame clones, some missing. The data show about 210,000 clones, around four fifths seen once. Remarks on this clone: What it recognizes is unknown.

Study outcomes and limitations: Cytomegalovirus-associated TCR beta chains were listed, numbering approximately 150. There was a cluster of highly shared sequence variants that was likely a sequencing artifact.

This chain joins TRBV25-1 and TRBJ1-2; TRBD1 agrees at 7 bases. The material sequenced was PBMCs. The source of this sequence is a man in his forties or fifties in good health and CMV-seropositive. The CDR3 DNA reads TGTGCCAGCAGCCCCACAGGGGTCAACTATGGCTACACCTTC. This encodes CASSPTGVNYGYTF.